The entry below describes one TCR beta chain. Its antigen is not known. The study ran its PCR with 60 Vbeta and 13 Jbeta primers. This table comes from immunoSEQ multiplex PCR, and its TCRdb copy is limited to in-frame clones, with some not included. The specimen's table records 100,000 to 150,000 clones. These data belong to a study of cytomegalovirus exposure and HLA in healthy donors. Whole-study findings and limits: Researchers catalogued approximately 170 TCR beta chains as cytomegalovirus-associated. In a later analysis, parvovirus B19, influenza, CMV and Epstein-Barr virus appeared linked to several top co-occurrence clusters. A missense variant in DCLRE1C was later tied to TCR beta V- and J-gene trimming.

CDR3 size: 13 residues. Germline CDR1 is SGHNT and CDR2 is YENEEA. V shed 4 bases and J shed 6 bases, with 10 bases lying between them. Sequencing was carried out using PBMCs. The sequence was obtained from a middle-aged woman in good health and CMV-seropositive. The genes are TRBV11-3 and TRBJ2-1; D gene ambiguous. The CDR3 sequence: CASSYSLANEQFF. The CDR3 nucleotides are TGTGCCAGCAGCTATAGTCTTGCCAATGAGCAGTTCTTC.